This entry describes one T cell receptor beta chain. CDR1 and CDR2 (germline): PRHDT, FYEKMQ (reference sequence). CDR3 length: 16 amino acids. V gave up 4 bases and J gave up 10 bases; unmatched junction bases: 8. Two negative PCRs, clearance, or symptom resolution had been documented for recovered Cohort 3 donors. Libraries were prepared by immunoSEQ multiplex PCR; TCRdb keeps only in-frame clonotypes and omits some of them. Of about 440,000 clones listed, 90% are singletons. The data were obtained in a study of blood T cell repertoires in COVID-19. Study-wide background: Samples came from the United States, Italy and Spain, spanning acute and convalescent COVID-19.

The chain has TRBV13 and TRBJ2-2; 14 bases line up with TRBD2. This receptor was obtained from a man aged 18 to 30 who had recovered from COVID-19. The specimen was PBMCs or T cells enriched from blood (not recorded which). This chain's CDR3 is CASSSGTSGSREELFF. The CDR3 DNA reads TGTGCCAGCAGCTCCGGGACTAGCGGGAGCAGGGAGGAGCTGTTTTTT.